The rows below give T cell receptor beta chains drawn from one sample of a study of patients and donors after allogeneic stem cell transplantation. MiXCR was run by TCRdb on the RT-PCR reads, yielding one entry per CDR3 protein. The sample has about 150,000 distinct CDR3 sequences; about a quarter are singletons. The specimen was blood, either unsorted or a sorted T cell fraction (not recorded which). The receptors were gathered from a human donor who was either an allogeneic HSCT recipient or a stem cell or donor lymphocyte infusion donor (not recorded which). It is not recorded whose cells these are; they may come from a transplant donor. CDR3s include the opening cysteine and the closing phenylalanine or tryptophan. The D gene is left open where the match is weak. For some rows the clone size is stated as once, few or many, or as a class when expanded; others skip it.

>many|NA|TRBJ1-1|TRBV28
TGTGCCAGCAGTCCTCGGACGGCACTCGGCACTGAAGCTTTCTTT
CASSPRTALGTEAFF
>few|TRBD1|TRBJ2-5|TRBV12-3/TRBV12-4
TGTGCCAGCAGCCAAGAAGTGGACAGGGGTGAGACCCAGTACTTC
CASSQEVDRGETQYF
>NA|NA|TRBJ1-1|TRBV20-1
TGCAGTGCTATCCCTGGGCCGTCGGTCATGAACACTGAAGCTTTCTTT
CSAIPGPSVMNTEAFF
>many|TRBD1|TRBJ1-2|TRBV4-1
TGCGCCAGCAGCCAACTTGACAGGGGGTACTATGGCTACACCTTC
CASSQLDRGYYGYTF
>NA|NA|TRBJ1-5|TRBV12-3/TRBV12-4
TGTGCCAGCAGTCCCCCGGCGGGAGGCAATCAGCCCCAGCATTTT
CASSPPAGGNQPQHF
>many|NA|TRBJ1-1|TRBV29-1
TGCAGCGTTGAAGAGGTTGGTGCAGGCCCCGGTGAAGCTTTCTTT
CSVEEVGAGPGEAFF
>NA|NA|TRBJ2-7|TRBV5-8
TGTGCCAGCAGCTTCTCCTACGAGCAGTACTTC
CASSFSYEQYF
>NA|NA|TRBJ1-5|TRBV29-1
TGCAGCGTTGAGTGGGGGGCAGGTCAGCCCCAGCATTTT
CSVEWGAGQPQHF
>NA|TRBD2|TRBJ2-1|TRBV20-1
TGCAGTGCTAGCCCTGGACTAGCGAATGAGCAGTTCTTC
CSASPGLANEQFF
>NA|TRBD1|TRBJ1-1|TRBV18
TGTGCCAGCTCACCGGGACAGGGGTCCACTGAAGCTTTCTTT
CASSPGQGSTEAFF
>many|NA|TRBJ1-4|TRBV5-1
TGCGCCAGCAGCTTGGGACTCGGGGAGGGTGAAAAACTGTTTTTT
CASSLGLGEGEKLFF
>NA|TRBD2|TRBJ2-3|TRBV10-3
TGTGCCATCAGTGCTGGAGAGCGGGGGGGAAATACGCAGTATTTT
CAISAGERGGNTQYF
>few|TRBD1|TRBJ2-7|TRBV6-6
TGTGCCAGCAGCCCTACAGGGGGCGAGCAGTACTTC
CASSPTGGEQYF
>few|NA|TRBJ2-1|TRBV6-2/TRBV6-3
TGTGCCAGCAGTTACAGCCAGGGATGGGACAATGAGCAGTTCTTC
CASSYSQGWDNEQFF
>few|NA|TRBJ1-4|TRBV4-3
TGCGCCAGCAGCCATGAGCGGACAGATAGTAATGAAAAACTGTTTTTT
CASSHERTDSNEKLFF
>few|TRBD1|TRBJ2-1|TRBV27
TGTGCCAGCAGCGCCCGGGACAGGGTATACAATGAGCAGTTCTTC
CASSARDRVYNEQFF
>NA|TRBD2|TRBJ2-5|TRBV6-5
TGTGCCAGCAAAAGGACTAGCGGGGGGGAGACCCAGTACTTC
CASKRTSGGETQYF
>NA|TRBD2|TRBJ2-2|TRBV9
TGTGCCAGCAGCTCCGGGACTAGCGACACCGGGGAGCTGTTTTTT
CASSSGTSDTGELFF
>few|TRBD2|TRBJ2-5|TRBV12-3/TRBV12-4
TGTGCCAGCAGTTCTAGAGCGGGGGGGAAAGAGACCCAGTACTTC
CASSSRAGGKETQYF
>many|NA|TRBJ1-1|TRBV7-9
TGTGCCAGCAGCTTAGAGAAAGGAACTGAAGCTTTCTTT
CASSLEKGTEAFF
>NA|NA|TRBJ2-1|TRBV24-1
TGTGCCACCAGTGATTTATACAGGAGCAATGAGCAGTTCTTC
CATSDLYRSNEQFF
>NA|TRBD1|TRBJ2-1|TRBV27
TGTGCCAGCAGTTTATGGACAGGGAACAATGAGCAGTTCTTC
CASSLWTGNNEQFF
>few|NA|TRBJ1-1|TRBV9
TGTGCCAGCAGCATAGCGGGGGGCACTGAAGCTTTCTTT
CASSIAGGTEAFF
>NA|TRBD2|TRBJ2-7|TRBV5-1
TGCGCCAGCAGCTTTAGCGGGGAAGGACAAGAGCAGTACTTC
CASSFSGEGQEQYF
>few|TRBD2|TRBJ2-5|TRBV6-2/TRBV6-3
TGTGCCAGCAGTTACTCGAACTTAGCGGGAGAAGGAGAGACCCAGTACTTC
CASSYSNLAGEGETQYF
>many|NA|TRBJ1-5|TRBV29-1
TGCATATCAGTAAGGTGGGGGACGAGCAATCAGCCCCAGCATTTT
CISVRWGTSNQPQHF
>many|NA|TRBJ1-1|TRBV19
TGTGCCAGTAGCCGAACTAGGACGGACACTGAAGCTTTCTTT
CASSRTRTDTEAFF
>NA|NA|TRBJ1-1|TRBV14
TGTGCCAGCAGCCCCCGGGAGGATCGGACCACTGAAGCTTTCTTT
CASSPREDRTTEAFF
>NA|NA|TRBJ1-2|TRBV6-2/TRBV6-3
TGTGCCAGCAGTTACTGGGCAGGTGCGCCACATGGCTACACCTTC
CASSYWAGAPHGYTF
>NA|NA|TRBJ2-1|TRBV20-1
TGCAGTGCAGTCCGGACTCCCCCTTTGTACAATGAGCAGTTCTTC
CSAVRTPPLYNEQFF
>few|NA|TRBJ2-7|TRBV20-1
TGCAGTGCCCTCCCGGCTTACGAGCAGTACTTC
CSALPAYEQYF
>few|TRBD2|TRBJ2-1|TRBV4-3
TGCGCCAGCAGCCAAGTTCCCGGGACTAGATCATGGGAGCAGTTCTTC
CASSQVPGTRSWEQFF
>once|TRBD2|TRBJ2-3|TRBV4-1
TGCGCCAGCAGCCAAGCGCTAGCGGACACAGATACGCAGTATTTT
CASSQALADTDTQYF
>NA|NA|TRBJ1-1|TRBV19
TGTGCCAGCTCCCGGGACTCCGGGGCTGAAGCTTTCTTT
CASSRDSGAEAFF
>NA|NA|TRBJ2-2|TRBV7-2
TGTGCCAGCAGGACTAGTTGGTCCGGGGAGCTGTTTTTT
CASRTSWSGELFF
>few|NA|TRBJ1-4|TRBV13
TGTGCCAGCAGCTTAGGCCACGATAACGAAAAACTGTTTTTT
CASSLGHDNEKLFF
>many|NA|TRBJ1-3|TRBV29-1
TGCAGCGTGACACAGGGCCCCCACTCTGGAAACACCATATATTTT
CSVTQGPHSGNTIYF
>NA|NA|TRBJ1-2|TRBV6-5
TGTGCCAGCAGTCCAACAGACGTCTATGGCTACACCTTC
CASSPTDVYGYTF
>NA|NA|TRBJ2-2|TRBV20-1
TGCAGTGCTAGAGACACGGACTCCCCCAACACCGGGGAGCTGTTTTTT
CSARDTDSPNTGELFF
>NA|NA|TRBJ2-2|TRBV9
TGTGCCAGCAGCGTAGGTTACAGCTCTCCCGGGGAGCTGTTTTTT
CASSVGYSSPGELFF
>few|NA|TRBJ1-5|TRBV19
TGTGCCAGTAGCCTAGTATCCGGACACCTTAGCAATCAGCCCCAGCATTTT
CASSLVSGHLSNQPQHF
>few|NA|TRBJ2-1|TRBV11-2
TGTGCCAGCAGCTTAATCGACTGGGGGAAGCAGTTCTTC
CASSLIDWGKQFF